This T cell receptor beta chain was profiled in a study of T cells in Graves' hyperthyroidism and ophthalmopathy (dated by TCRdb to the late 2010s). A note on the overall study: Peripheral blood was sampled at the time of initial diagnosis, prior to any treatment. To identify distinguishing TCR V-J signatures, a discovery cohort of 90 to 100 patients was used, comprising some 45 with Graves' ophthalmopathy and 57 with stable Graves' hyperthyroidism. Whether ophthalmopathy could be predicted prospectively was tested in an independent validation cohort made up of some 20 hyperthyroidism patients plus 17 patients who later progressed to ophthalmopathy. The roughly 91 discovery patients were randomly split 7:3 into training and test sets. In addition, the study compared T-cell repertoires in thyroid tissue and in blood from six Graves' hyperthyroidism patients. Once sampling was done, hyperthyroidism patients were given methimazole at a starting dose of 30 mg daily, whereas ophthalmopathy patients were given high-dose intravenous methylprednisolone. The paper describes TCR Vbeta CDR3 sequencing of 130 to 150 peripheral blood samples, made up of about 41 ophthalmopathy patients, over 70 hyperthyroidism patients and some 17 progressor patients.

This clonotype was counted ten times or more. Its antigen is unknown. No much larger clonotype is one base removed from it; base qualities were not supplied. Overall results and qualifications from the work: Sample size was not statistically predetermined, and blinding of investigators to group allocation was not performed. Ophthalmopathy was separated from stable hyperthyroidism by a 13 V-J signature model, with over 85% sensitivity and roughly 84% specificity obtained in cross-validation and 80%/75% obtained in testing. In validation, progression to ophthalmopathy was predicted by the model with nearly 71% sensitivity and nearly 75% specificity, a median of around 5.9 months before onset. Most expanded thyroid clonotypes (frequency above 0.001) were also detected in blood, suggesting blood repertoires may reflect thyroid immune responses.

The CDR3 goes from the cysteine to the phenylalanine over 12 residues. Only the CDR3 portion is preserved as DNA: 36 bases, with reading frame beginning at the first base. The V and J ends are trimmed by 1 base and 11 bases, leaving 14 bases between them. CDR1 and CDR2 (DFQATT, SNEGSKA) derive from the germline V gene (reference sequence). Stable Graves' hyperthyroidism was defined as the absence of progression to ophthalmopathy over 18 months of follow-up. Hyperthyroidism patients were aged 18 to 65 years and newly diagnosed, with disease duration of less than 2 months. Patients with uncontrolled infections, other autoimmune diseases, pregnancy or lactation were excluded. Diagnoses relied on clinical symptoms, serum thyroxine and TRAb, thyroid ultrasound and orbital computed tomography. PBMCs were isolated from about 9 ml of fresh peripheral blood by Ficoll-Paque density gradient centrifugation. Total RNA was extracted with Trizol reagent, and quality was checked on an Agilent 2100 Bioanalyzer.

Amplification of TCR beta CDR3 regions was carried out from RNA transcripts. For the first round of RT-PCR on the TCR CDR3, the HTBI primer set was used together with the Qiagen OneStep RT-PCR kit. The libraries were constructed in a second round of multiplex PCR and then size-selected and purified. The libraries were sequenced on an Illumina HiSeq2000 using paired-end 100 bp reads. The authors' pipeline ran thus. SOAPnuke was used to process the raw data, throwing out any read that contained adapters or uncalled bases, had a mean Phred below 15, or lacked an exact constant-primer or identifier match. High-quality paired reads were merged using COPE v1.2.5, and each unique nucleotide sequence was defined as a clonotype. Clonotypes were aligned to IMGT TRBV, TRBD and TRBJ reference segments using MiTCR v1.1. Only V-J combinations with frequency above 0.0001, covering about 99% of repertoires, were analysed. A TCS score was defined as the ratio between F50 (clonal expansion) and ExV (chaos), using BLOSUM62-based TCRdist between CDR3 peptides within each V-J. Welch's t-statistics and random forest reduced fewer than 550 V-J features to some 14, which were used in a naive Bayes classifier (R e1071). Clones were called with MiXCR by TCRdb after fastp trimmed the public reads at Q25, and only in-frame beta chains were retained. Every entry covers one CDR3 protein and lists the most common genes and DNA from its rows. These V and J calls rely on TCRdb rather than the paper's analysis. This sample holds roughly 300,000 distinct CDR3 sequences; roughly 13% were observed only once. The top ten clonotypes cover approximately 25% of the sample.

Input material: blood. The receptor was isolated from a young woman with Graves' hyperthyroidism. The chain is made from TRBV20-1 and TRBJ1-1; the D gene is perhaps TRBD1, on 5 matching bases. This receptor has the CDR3 CSARGRELNAFF. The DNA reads TGCAGTGCTAGAGGCAGGGAACTCAACGCTTTCTTT.